These 14 T cell receptor beta chains were all obtained from the same sample, sequenced in a study of CD8 T cells in ankylosing spondylitis. Findings of the study overall: Characteristic of ankylosing spondylitis blood, it appeared, was a TCR beta motif comprising eight highly homologous variants.

Antigens for these TCRs are unknown. MiXCR, applied by TCRdb to the 5' RACE reads, yields one record per CDR3 protein. This sample carries a few hundred thousand distinct CDR3 sequences, approximately 20% of them seen once, and the ten largest clones take around 16%. The specimen sequenced was blood, either unsorted or a sorted T cell fraction (not recorded which). Receptor source: a male donor with ankylosing spondylitis.

This clonotype was observed a handful of times. The CDR3 region has the DNA TGTGCCAGCAGCCAAGGGGGGACAGCACAAGAGACCCAGTACTTC. It translates to CASSQGGTAQETQYF. The rearrangement uses TRBV4-2 and TRBJ2-5; 7 nucleotides match TRBD1. The CDR3 consists of 15 residues. Losses at the gene ends were 1 base for V and 2 bases for J; bases not matched to a gene: 4. Germline V lookup: CDR1 LGHNA, CDR2 YNFKEQ.

The chain links TRBV5-6 to TRBJ2-7; a weak D match, TRBD1 (5 bases). The CDR3 runs to 14 residues. CDR1 is SGHDT, CDR2 YYEEEE, per germline. V was shortened by 1 base and J by 6 bases, with 14 bases between the two germline ends. The CDR3 is CASSLRDWQGEQYF. In DNA, the CDR3 is TGTGCCAGCAGCTTGAGGGATTGGCAGGGCGAGCAGTACTTC.

In DNA form, the CDR3 reads TGTGCCAGCAGTTTGCAGGGTTTGGGGCAGCCCCAGCATTTT. Translation gives CASSLQGLGQPQHF. This chain joins TRBV12-3 or TRBV12-4 and TRBJ1-5; maybe TRBD1 (5 bases). The CDR3 extends over 14 amino acids. Trimming stripped 3 bases from V and 7 bases from J, with 13 bases between.

The rearrangement links TRBV12-3 or TRBV12-4 to TRBJ2-1; TRBD1 or TRBD2 may be the D gene (6 bases each). The CDR3 consists of 16 residues. V was pared by 0 bases and J by 5 bases, with 14 bases between. Here the CDR3 reads CASSLAGTRLDNEQFF. CDR3 coding DNA: TGTGCCAGCAGTTTAGCGGGGACAAGACTAGACAATGAGCAGTTCTTC.

This clonotype has more than one count but fewer than ten. CDR3 in DNA: TGTGCCAGCAGCTTGACTTTCGGACTAGCGGGAAACAATGAGCAGTTCTTC. Translated, it gives CASSLTFGLAGNNEQFF. The chain has TRBV7-8 and TRBJ2-1, with 12 nucleotides matching TRBD2. CDR1 is SGHVS and CDR2 is FQNEAQ in the germline V gene. V was clipped by 3 bases and J by 5 bases; unmatched bases: 8. The CDR3 covers 17 residues.

At least ten counts were recorded for this clonotype. The chain links TRBV28 to TRBJ1-5, with a possible D match to TRBD1 (5 bases). The CDR3 length is 17 residues. CDR1 MDHEN and CDR2 SYDVKM come from the germline V gene. Trimming left V 6 bases short and J 4 bases short, with 22 bases between. In DNA form, the CDR3 reads TGTGCCAGCAGGTTACTCCGGGACTGGGGAGGTAATCAGCCCCAGCATTTT. Translated, it gives CASRLLRDWGGNQPQHF. Looking up the rest from reference TRBV28 and TRBJ1-5 gives the full variable domain: DVKVTQSSRYLVKRTGEKVFLECVQDMDHENMFWYRQDPGLGLRLIYFSYDVKMKEKGDIPEGYSVSREKKERFSLILESASTNQTSMYLCASRLLRDWGGNQPQHFGDGTRLSIL.

This clonotype was seen only a few times. Germline and junction disagree at one end, which may indicate a read error. This sequence joins TRBV4-1 and TRBJ2-5; 8 bases line up with TRBD1. Looked up from germline, CDR1 is MGHRA and CDR2 is YSYEKL. CDR3 length: 14 amino acids. CDR3 sequence reads: CASSQVGQEEAQYF. In DNA form, the CDR3 reads TGCGCCAGCAGCCAAGTGGGACAGGAAGAGGCCCAGTACTTC.

This clonotype has just a few counts. This sequence joins TRBV29-1 and TRBJ2-7; 10 nucleotides agree with TRBD2. The CDR3 contains 14 residues. In germline, CDR1 is SQVTM, CDR2 ANQGSEA. Trimming removed 3 bases from V and 1 base from J; junction bases left unmatched: 3. DNA for the CDR3: TGCAGCGTTGACGGACTAGCGGAATCCTACGAGCAGTACTTC. Translated, it gives CSVDGLAESYEQYF.

The rearrangement links TRBV5-1 to TRBJ2-7, with 8 nucleotides matching TRBD2. This CDR3 spans 16 amino acids. V trimming: 4 bases; J trimming: 2 bases; junction bases outside the gene matches: 11. Germline V gene lookup returns CDR1 SGHRS and CDR2 YFSETQ. The chain's CDR3 is CASSLTGAGGTYEQYF. The CDR3 DNA reads as TGCGCCAGCAGCCTGACTGGGGCGGGAGGCACCTACGAGCAGTACTTC.

This chain joins TRBV27 and TRBJ1-5; D might be TRBD1 (6 bases). V lost 3 bases and J 7 bases, leaving 13 bases between the germline ends. The CDR3 runs to 14 residues. CDR1 is MNHEY, CDR2 SMNVEV, per germline (reference sequence). This CDR3 is CASSFRDNRQPQHF. CDR3 DNA sequence: TGTGCCAGCAGTTTTAGGGACAATCGACAGCCCCAGCATTTT.

The J gene is TRBJ2-5, the V gene TRBV5-1; D is ambiguous. The CDR3 has 14 amino acids. V lost 1 base and J lost 1, with 8 bases in between. From germline, CDR1 is SGHRS and CDR2 YFSETQ. In nucleotides, the CDR3 is TGCGCCAGCAGCTTGCATCGGTTCCAAGAGACCCAGTACTTC. Its protein product is CASSLHRFQETQYF.

This clonotype turned up a few times. The chain has TRBV11-2 and TRBJ2-1, with TRBD2 as a possible D gene (6 bases). The CDR3 has 13 residues. CDR1 and CDR2 from the germline V gene are SGHAT and FQNNGV. V lost 7 bases and J lost 4, with 11 bases in between. CDR3 sequence (DNA): TGTGCCAGCACACTAGCTGGGTACAATGAGCAGTTCTTC. Amino acid sequence: CASTLAGYNEQFF. Variable domain in full (rest from reference TRBV11-2 and TRBJ2-1): EAGVAQSPRYKIIEKRQSVAFWCNPISGHATLYWYQQILGQGPKLLIQFQNNGVVDDSQLPKDRFSAERLKGVDSTLKIQPAKLEDSAVYLCASTLAGYNEQFFGPGTRLTVL.

This chain connects TRBV14 to TRBJ1-3; tentative D call: TRBD1 (5 bases). CDR3 length: 18 residues. Per germline, CDR1 SGHDN and CDR2 FVKESK. Trimming shortened V by 1 base and J by 0 bases, and 16 bases separated the two germline ends. The CDR3 loop reads CASSQVSQALSSGNTIYF. In nucleotides, the CDR3 is TGTGCCAGCAGCCAAGTGTCACAGGCCTTGTCCTCTGGAAACACCATATATTTT. Complete variable domain (other parts from reference TRBV14 and TRBJ1-3): EAGVTQFPSHSVIEKGQTVTLRCDPISGHDNLYWYRRVMGKEIKFLLHFVKESKQDESGMPNNRFLAERTGGTYSTLKVQPAELEDSGVYFCASSQVSQALSSGNTIYFGEGSWLTVV.

This clonotype was seen many times. J is TRBJ2-3 and V is TRBV11-1; 12 bases are shared with TRBD2. The CDR3 has 18 amino acids. With 5 bases clipped from V and 6 bases from J, the junction kept 15 bases outside the gene matches. The V gene's germline CDR1 is SGHAT and CDR2 FQDESV (reference sequence). DNA for the CDR3: TGTGCCAGCAGCCTCCAGGGCCCTAGCGGGAGGGCCCATGATACGCAGTATTTT. Translating gives CASSLQGPSGRAHDTQYF.